Presented here are 17 T cell receptor beta chains from one specimen sequenced in a study of T cell responses to AZD1222 COVID-19 vaccine. Assay: immunoSEQ multiplex PCR; the TCRdb copy retains only in-frame clones and omits some. Among some 150,000 clones, 65% to 90% were seen once, and the ten largest hold roughly 8.7%. The sample in question was peripheral blood, obtained 28 days after the second dose of the MenACWY control vaccine. These receptor sequences come from an adult who received the MenACWY meningococcal vaccine as a control.

This clone has a handful of counts. This chain links TRBV6-2 or TRBV6-3 with TRBJ2-7; no clear D gene. The CDR3 spans 13 residues. V shed 2 bases and J shed 6 bases, with 11 bases lying between them. CDR1 MNHEY and CDR2 SVGEGT come from the germline V gene. CDR3 nucleotides: TGTGCCAGCAGTTACGGCCGGGTTGGCGAGCAGTACTTC. Its protein product is CASSYGRVGEQYF.

This chain uses TRBV29-1 with TRBJ1-1; the D gene is possibly TRBD1 (5 bases). Per germline, CDR1 SQVTM and CDR2 ANQGSEA. Trimming left V 1 base short and J 7 bases short, with 13 bases between. This CDR3 contains 13 residues. The CDR3 DNA is TGCAGCGTTGAAGTTGTGACAGCGGGTGAAGCTTTCTTT. Translating it yields CSVEVVTAGEAFF.

The chain uses TRBV6-1 and TRBJ1-2; perhaps TRBD1 as D (6 bases). This CDR3 region has 12 residues. V lost 3 bases and J 4 bases, leaving 6 bases between the germline ends. The germline CDR1 and CDR2 sequences are MNHNS and SASEGT. The CDR3: CASSDRGYGYTF. The DNA of the CDR3 is TGTGCCAGCAGTGACAGGGGCTATGGCTACACCTTC.

The rearrangement uses TRBV24-1 and TRBJ2-1; tentative D call: TRBD2 (6 bases). V dropped 0 bases and J dropped 8 bases, with 10 bases sitting between them. Looked up from germline, CDR1 is KGHDR and CDR2 is SFDVKD. The CDR3 sequence is 14 residues long. CDR3 sequence: CATSDLSSGDEQFF. For the CDR3, the DNA is TGTGCCACCAGTGATTTGTCGTCGGGGGATGAGCAGTTCTTC.

CDR3: CASSIYAGELFF. The CDR3 nucleotides read TGTGCCAGTAGTATTTATGCTGGGGAGCTGTTTTTT. This sequence joins TRBV19 and TRBJ2-2; D unresolved. The CDR3 length is 12 residues. The V gene's germline CDR1 is LNHDA and CDR2 SQIVND (reference sequence). Deletions cut 3 bases from V and 8 bases from J, with 7 bases between.

The chain joins TRBV21-1 to TRBJ1-2. TRBV21-1 is designated a pseudogene. This CDR3 spans 13 amino acids. The CDR3, as DNA: TGTGCCAGCAGGTGTAGTAGAAGCAGTGGCTACACCTTC. The encoded protein is CASRCSRSSGYTF.

This clone was seen a few times. This chain uses TRBV19 with TRBJ2-3; 7 nucleotides line up with TRBD2. J lost 3 bases, V lost 5 bases, and 8 bases had no gene match. Germline CDR1 and CDR2: LNHDA and SQIVND (reference sequence). This CDR3 is built from 15 residues. CDR3 bases: TGTGCCAGTAGTCCAACACGGGGGGTGACAGATACGCAGTATTTT. Encoded protein: CASSPTRGVTDTQYF.

This clone appeared once. The CDR3 DNA sequence: TGTGCCAGCAGTTTAAATGAGGGCAGTGCCTTCCACTTT. Protein product: CASSLNEGSAFHF. This rearrangement joins TRBV28 to TRBJ1-6; no clear D. Germline CDR1 is MDHEN and CDR2 is SYDVKM. The CDR3 runs 13 residues. Between the trimmed V and J ends, which lost 2 bases and 17 bases, there was a span of 16 bases.

The genes are TRBV5-1 and TRBJ1-5; D may be TRBD1 (6 bases). The CDR3 has 14 amino acids. With 2 bases removed from V and 7 bases from J, the gap between germline ends came to 13 bases. Germline V gene data show CDR1 as SGHRS and CDR2 as YFSETQ. The CDR3 reads CASSFGGGSQPQHF. The CDR3, as DNA: TGCGCCAGCAGCTTCGGAGGGGGGAGCCAGCCCCAGCATTTT.

V gene TRBV2 combines with J gene TRBJ1-5; 7 positions match TRBD1. Per germline, CDR1 SNHLY and CDR2 FYNNEI. The V and J ends lost 6 bases and 6 bases, in that order; junction bases with no gene match: 8. This CDR3 spans 14 amino acids. CDR3 bases: TGTGCCAGCAGCGCAACAGGGGCGGGTCAGCCCCAGCATTTT. Translating it yields CASSATGAGQPQHF. Using reference TRBV2 and TRBJ1-5 for the parts outside the CDR3, the full variable domain is EPEVTQTPSHQVTQMGQEVILRCVPISNHLYFYWYRQILGQKVEFLVSFYNNEISEKSEIFDDQFSVERPDGSNFTLKIRSTKLEDSAMYFCASSATGAGQPQHFGDGTRLSIL.

This sequence joins TRBV5-1 and TRBJ1-1; maybe TRBD1 (5 bases). Trimming left V 5 bases short and J 1 base short, with 15 bases between. Germline-derived CDR1 and CDR2 are SGHRS and YFSETQ. The CDR3 has 15 amino acids. CDR3 amino acids: CASRWGTSENTEAFF. The DNA of the CDR3 is TGCGCCAGCAGGTGGGGGACCTCAGAGAACACTGAAGCTTTCTTT.

This chain uses TRBV11-2 with TRBJ1-3, with D possibly matching TRBD1 (5 bases). Germline lookup yields CDR1 SGHAT and CDR2 FQNNGV. The V gene lost 5 bases and the J gene lost 11 bases, with 16 bases spanning the gap. The CDR3 consists of 13 residues. In DNA, the CDR3 is TGTGCCAGCAGCCTACATTTTCAGGGCTCCATATATTTT. It encodes CASSLHFQGSIYF.

The chain has TRBV7-2 and TRBJ1-4; 7 positions match TRBD1. The CDR3 loop spans 15 amino acids. Germline loops: CDR1 SGHTA, CDR2 FQGNSA. The J segment lost 3 bases and the V segment lost 4 bases, leaving 5 bases of the junction unmatched. The CDR3 here is CASSSRGQPNEKLFF. DNA for the CDR3: TGTGCCAGCAGCTCTAGGGGACAGCCTAATGAAAAACTGTTTTTT. Combining the CDR3 with reference TRBV7-2 and TRBJ1-4 gives the whole variable domain GAGVSQSPSNKVTEKGKDVELRCDPISGHTALYWYRQSLGQGLEFLIYFQGNSAPDKSGLPSDRFSAERTGGSVSTLTIQRTQQEDSAVYLCASSSRGQPNEKLFFGSGTQLSVL.

The genes are TRBV10-3 and TRBJ2-2; 7 positions match TRBD2. This CDR3 is built from 15 residues. Trimming removed 4 bases from V and 4 bases from J; junction bases left unmatched: 6. The V gene's germline CDR1 is ENHRY and CDR2 SYGVKD. The CDR3 sequence: CAISGGGGRTGELFF. DNA for the CDR3: TGTGCCATCAGTGGCGGCGGGGGACGCACCGGGGAGCTGTTTTTT.

The rearrangement uses TRBV4-1 and TRBJ2-6, with D perhaps matching TRBD1 (5 bases). Trimming removed 4 bases at V and 0 bases at J, with 16 bases between. Germline values: CDR1 MGHRA, CDR2 YSYEKL. The length of the CDR3 is 18 residues. The CDR3 nucleotides read TGCGCCAGCAGCCCCCATGGGCAGGGTTACTCTGGGGCCAACGTCCTGACTTTC. Translating gives CASSPHGQGYSGANVLTF.

The gene calls are TRBV5-8 and TRBJ2-2, with D unclear. Germline lookup yields CDR1 SGHTS and CDR2 YDEGEE. The CDR3 has 14 amino acids. Trimming shortened V by 4 bases and J by 7 bases, and 14 bases separated the two germline ends. CDR3 bases: TGTGCCAGCAGCGATGATAGGGTTCGCGGGGAGCTGTTTTTT. Translation: CASSDDRVRGELFF.

This rearrangement joins TRBV20-1 to TRBJ2-2, with 7 positions matching TRBD1. Germline CDR1 and CDR2: DFQATT and SNEGSKA (reference sequence). The CDR3 covers 16 residues. The V gene end was trimmed by 3 bases and the J gene end by 2 bases; junction bases not matched to a gene: 9. CDR3 loop: CSASGTGAPNTGELFF. CDR3 nucleotides: TGCAGTGCTAGTGGTACAGGGGCCCCTAACACCGGGGAGCTGTTTTTT.